This T cell receptor beta chain was documented in a study of immune cell composition in non-small cell lung cancer. With V trimmed by 6 bases and J by 6 bases, 11 bases remained unmatched. The CDR3 is 16 amino acids. Germline V gene sequence: CDR1 SGHAT, CDR2 FQDESV (reference sequence). Clones were read by immunoSEQ multiplex PCR, and TCRdb kept only the in-frame ones, dropping some. The table has under 9,000 clones, about two thirds seen once. Specimen: lung tumor tissue. This receptor was identified in a human donor with non-small cell lung cancer. This rearrangement joins TRBV11-1 to TRBJ2-1; TRBD1 agrees at 10 bases. CDR3 nucleotide sequence: TGTGCCAGCAGTTATAAGACAGGGGGCTCTTCCAATGAGCAGTTCTTC. It is translated as CASSYKTGGSSNEQFF. Complete variable domain (other parts from reference TRBV11-1 and TRBJ2-1): EAEVAQSPRYKITEKSQAVAFWCDPISGHATLYWYRQILGQGPELLVQFQDESVVDDSQLPKDRFSAERLKGVDSTLKIQPAELGDSAMYLCASSYKTGGSSNEQFFGPGTRLTVL.